This T cell receptor (beta chain) appears in the sequencing data of a study of blood T cell repertoires in COVID-19. Turning to the study itself: Acute and convalescent COVID-19 specimens originated in the United States, Italy and Spain.

Profiling relied on immunoSEQ multiplex PCR, and the TCRdb table lists in-frame clones only, not all of them. This table has a few hundred thousand clones, over 80% appearing once. The CDR3 sequence is 19 residues long. The germline CDR1 and CDR2 sequences are SGHDT and YYEEEE. The J segment lost 6 bases and the V segment lost 4 bases, leaving 19 bases of the junction unmatched. This clone has just one count. Seattle patient enrollment occurred during active infection, with longitudinal follow-up thereafter. Sample: peripheral blood. The sequence came from a woman in her 50s with COVID-19, enrolled during active disease. The gene calls are TRBV5-6 and TRBJ2-2; 9 positions match TRBD2. Here the CDR3 DNA reads TGTGCCAGCAGCCTAACGGGACTAGCTCGAGGAGAGGTTCCCGGGGAGCTGTTTTTT. It yields the protein CASSLTGLARGEVPGELFF.